Described below is a single T cell receptor beta chain sequence and its context. As yet, its antigen is unknown. Profiling relied on immunoSEQ multiplex PCR, and the TCRdb table lists in-frame clones only, not all of them. The sample consists of roughly 170,000 clones, around 63% of them appearing once. These data belong to a study of shared clonotypes between healthy human individuals. Broader study findings: It was anticipated that sequencing depth would influence how many clonotypes donors shared. Blood alone was sampled, and tissue repertoires likely differ. It was the non-shared clonotypes that had lower generation probabilities than clonotypes shared by all four donors. The rarefaction results pointed to incomplete sorted-subset sequencing despite large depth.

Germline V CDR1 and CDR2: LNHDA, SQIVND (reference sequence). The CDR3 covers 13 residues. Deletions cut 2 bases from V and 0 bases from J, with 4 bases between. The sequence was collected from a man aged 30-40 years in good health. The V gene is TRBV19, the J gene TRBJ1-1; D unresolved. Sequenced: memory CD4+ T cells sorted from blood. As for subset: CD45RA-negative fraction. The CDR3 here is CASSIFVNTEAFF. The DNA of the CDR3 is TGTGCCAGTAGTATATTCGTGAACACTGAAGCTTTCTTT. The full variable domain, in which reference TRBV19 and TRBJ1-1 provide the parts outside the CDR3, is DGGITQSPKYLFRKEGQNVTLSCEQNLNHDAMYWYRQDPGQGLRLIYYSQIVNDFQKGDIAEGYSVSREKKESFPLTVTSAQKNPTAFYLCASSIFVNTEAFFGQGTRLTVV.